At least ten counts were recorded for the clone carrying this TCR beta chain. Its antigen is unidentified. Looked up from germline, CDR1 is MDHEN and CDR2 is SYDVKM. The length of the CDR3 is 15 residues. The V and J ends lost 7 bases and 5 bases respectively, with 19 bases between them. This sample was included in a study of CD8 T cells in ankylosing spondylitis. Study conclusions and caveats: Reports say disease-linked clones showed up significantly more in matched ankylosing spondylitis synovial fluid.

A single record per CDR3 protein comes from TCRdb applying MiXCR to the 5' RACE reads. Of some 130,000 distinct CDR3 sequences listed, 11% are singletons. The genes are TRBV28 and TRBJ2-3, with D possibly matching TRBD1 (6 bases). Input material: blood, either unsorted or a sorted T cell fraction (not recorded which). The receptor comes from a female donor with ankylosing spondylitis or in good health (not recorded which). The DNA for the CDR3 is TGTGCCAGCACCCTACAGGGTTCCAGGTTAGATACGCAGTATTTT. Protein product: CASTLQGSRLDTQYF.